Detailed here is one T cell receptor beta chain. The sample is drawn from a study of shared clonotypes between healthy human individuals. Data came from immunoSEQ multiplex PCR; TCRdb stores just in-frame clones and leaves some out. The data hold 1 million to 1.3 million clones, with around three quarters observed a single time. CDR3 length equals 16 residues. V lost 1 base to trimming and J lost 1 base, with 11 bases between them. Germline-derived CDR1 and CDR2 are MGHRA and YSYEKL. Material: memory CD4+ T cells from PBMCs. Specified subset: CD45RA-negative fraction. This chain links TRBV4-1 with TRBJ2-1, with D perhaps matching TRBD2 (5 bases). The receptor's source is a man aged 18 to 29 in good health. Some clones in this sample may be carry-over from other donors' samples. The CDR3 DNA is TGCGCCAGCAGCCAAGGGTTTCGGGGATCCTACAATGAGCAGTTCTTC. Protein sequence: CASSQGFRGSYNEQFF.